This paragraph covers one T cell receptor beta chain sequence. Assay used: immunoSEQ multiplex PCR; TCRdb lists only in-frame clones, some missing. Here the sample spans about 33,000 clones, about 90% being singletons. These data come from a study of blood T cell repertoires in COVID-19. This receptor was identified in a human donor in a cohort sampled during active COVID-19. Sequenced: peripheral blood.

CDR3 protein: CSVGGDIMNTEAFF. CDR3 sequence (DNA): TGCAGCGTAGGGGGGGACATTATGAACACTGAAGCTTTCTTT. V gene TRBV29-1 combines with J gene TRBJ1-1; a weak D match, TRBD1 (6 bases). Germline V gene sequence: CDR1 SQVTM, CDR2 ANQGSEA. The CDR3 has 14 amino acids. V lost 6 bases, J lost 0 bases, and 14 bases lay in between.